The entry below gives a single T cell receptor beta chain sequence along with its context. No antigen is known for it. The sample is drawn from a study of monozygotic twins with inflammatory bowel disease. No DNA is given; TCRdb re-called the 5' RACE reads and lists each CDR3 protein once. This sample's table has some 400,000 distinct CDR3 sequences. An approximately 2.5 ml blood sample was drawn per donor. General study points: Twins with IBD had fewer clonotypes in common with others than healthy twins, particularly during disease activity.

Germline-derived CDR1 and CDR2 are SGHRS and YFSETQ. This CDR3 is built from 15 residues. The chain couples TRBV5-1 to TRBJ2-3; the TRBD1 assignment by TCRdb is unverifiable without DNA. The material sequenced was blood. The clonotype originates from a human donor with ulcerative colitis or Crohn's disease, or a healthy co-twin of an affected twin (not recorded which). CDR3 region: CASSSGAGDTDTQYF.